Sequencing of this T cell receptor beta chain was carried out in a study of T cell responses to AZD1222 COVID-19 vaccine. Study-wide results and limits: Samples come after the peak T cell response, not at day 14.

In the case of this clone: Its cognate antigen is unknown.

Measured with immunoSEQ multiplex PCR; TCRdb has only the in-frame clones, and not every one. This table has more than 150,000 clones, approximately 94% appearing once. The ends were cut back, 3 bases at V and 3 bases at J, with 2 bases in the middle. This CDR3 is built from 11 residues. Sequenced here: peripheral blood, sampled 28 days after the second AZD1222 dose. This clonotype was obtained from an adult who received the AZD1222 COVID-19 vaccine. The chain combines TRBV12-3 or TRBV12-4 with TRBJ2-5, with no clear D. CDR3 nucleotide sequence: TGTGCCAGCAGTTTTAAAGAGACCCAGTACTTC. It encodes CASSFKETQYF.